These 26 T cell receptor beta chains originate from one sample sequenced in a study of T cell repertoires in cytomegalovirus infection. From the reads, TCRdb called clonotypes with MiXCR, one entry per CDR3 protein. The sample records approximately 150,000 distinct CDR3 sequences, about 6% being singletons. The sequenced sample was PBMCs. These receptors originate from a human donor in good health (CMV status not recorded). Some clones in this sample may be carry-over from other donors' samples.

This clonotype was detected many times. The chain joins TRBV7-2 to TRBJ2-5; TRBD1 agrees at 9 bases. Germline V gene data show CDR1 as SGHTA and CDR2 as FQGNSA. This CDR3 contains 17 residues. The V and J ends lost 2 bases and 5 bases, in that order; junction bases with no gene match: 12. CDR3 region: CASSLQSGTGWLETQYF. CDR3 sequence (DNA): TGTGCCAGCAGCTTACAAAGCGGGACAGGGTGGTTGGAGACCCAGTACTTC.

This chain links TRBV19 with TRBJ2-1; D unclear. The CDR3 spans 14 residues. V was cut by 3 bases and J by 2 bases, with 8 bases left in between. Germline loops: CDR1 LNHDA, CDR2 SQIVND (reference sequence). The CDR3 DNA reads TGTGCCAGTAGTATGGGGTTCCCCTACAATGAGCAGTTCTTC. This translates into CASSMGFPYNEQFF.

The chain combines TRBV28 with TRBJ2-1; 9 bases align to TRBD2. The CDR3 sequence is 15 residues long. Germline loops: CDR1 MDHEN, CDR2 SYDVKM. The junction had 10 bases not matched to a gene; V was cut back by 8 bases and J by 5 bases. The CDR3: CASDGAGGWDNEQFF. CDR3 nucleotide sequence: TGTGCCAGCGACGGGGCGGGGGGGTGGGACAATGAGCAGTTCTTC.

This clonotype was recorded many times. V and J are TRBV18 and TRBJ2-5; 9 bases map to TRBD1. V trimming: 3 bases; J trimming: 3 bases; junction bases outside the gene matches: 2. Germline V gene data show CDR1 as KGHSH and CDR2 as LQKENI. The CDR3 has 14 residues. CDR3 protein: CASSPRQGEETQYF. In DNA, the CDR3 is TGTGCCAGCTCACCGAGACAGGGGGAAGAGACCCAGTACTTC.

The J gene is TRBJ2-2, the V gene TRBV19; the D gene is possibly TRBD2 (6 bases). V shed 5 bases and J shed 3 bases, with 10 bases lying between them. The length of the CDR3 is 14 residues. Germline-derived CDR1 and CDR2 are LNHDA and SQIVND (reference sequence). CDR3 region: CASSESGYTGELFF. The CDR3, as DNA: TGTGCCAGTAGTGAAAGCGGGTACACCGGGGAGCTGTTTTTT.

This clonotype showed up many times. CDR3 sequence reads: CSARLTSDEQYF. The DNA for the CDR3 is TGCAGTGCTAGACTTACTAGTGACGAGCAGTACTTC. The gene calls are TRBV20-1 and TRBJ2-7; possible D gene TRBD2, 5 bases. The CDR3 is 12 amino acids. CDR1 and CDR2 (germline): DFQATT, SNEGSKA (reference sequence). V was pared by 2 bases and J by 5 bases, with 10 bases between.

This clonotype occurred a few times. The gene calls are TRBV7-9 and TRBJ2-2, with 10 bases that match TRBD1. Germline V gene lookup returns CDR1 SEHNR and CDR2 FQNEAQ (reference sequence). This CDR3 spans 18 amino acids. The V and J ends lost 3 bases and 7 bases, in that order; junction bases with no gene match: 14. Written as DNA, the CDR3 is TGTGCCAGCAGCTTTCGCCTTCCGGGACAGGGGTTTATCGGGGAGCTGTTTTTT. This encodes CASSFRLPGQGFIGELFF.

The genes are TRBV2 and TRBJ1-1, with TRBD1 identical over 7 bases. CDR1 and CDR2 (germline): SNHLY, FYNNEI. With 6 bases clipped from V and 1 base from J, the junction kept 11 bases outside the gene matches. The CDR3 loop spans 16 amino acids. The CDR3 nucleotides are TGTGCCAGCAGCGGTAACAGGGGTGTCGGGAACACTGAAGCTTTCTTT. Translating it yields CASSGNRGVGNTEAFF.

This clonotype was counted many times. CDR3 amino acids: CSARRLAGDNEQFF. In nucleotides, the CDR3 is TGCAGTGCTAGGAGGTTAGCGGGGGACAATGAGCAGTTCTTC. The rearrangement links TRBV20-1 to TRBJ2-1; TRBD2 matches at 9 bases. This CDR3 spans 14 amino acids. V trimming: 3 bases; J trimming: 5 bases; junction bases outside the gene matches: 5. Germline loops: CDR1 DFQATT, CDR2 SNEGSKA (reference sequence).

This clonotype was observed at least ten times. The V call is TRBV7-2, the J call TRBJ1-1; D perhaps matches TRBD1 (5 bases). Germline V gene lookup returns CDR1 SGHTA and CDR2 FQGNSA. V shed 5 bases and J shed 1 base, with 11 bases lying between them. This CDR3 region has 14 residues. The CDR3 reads CASSPTGGNTEAFF. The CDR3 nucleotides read TGTGCCAGCAGCCCTACCGGGGGGAACACTGAAGCTTTCTTT.

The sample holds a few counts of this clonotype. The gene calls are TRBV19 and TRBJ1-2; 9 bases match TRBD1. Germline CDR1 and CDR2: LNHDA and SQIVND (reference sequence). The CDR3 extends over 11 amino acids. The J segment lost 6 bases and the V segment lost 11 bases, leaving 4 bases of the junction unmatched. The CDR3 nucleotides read TGTGCCTCGGGACAGGGCGATGGCTACACCTTC. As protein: CASGQGDGYTF.

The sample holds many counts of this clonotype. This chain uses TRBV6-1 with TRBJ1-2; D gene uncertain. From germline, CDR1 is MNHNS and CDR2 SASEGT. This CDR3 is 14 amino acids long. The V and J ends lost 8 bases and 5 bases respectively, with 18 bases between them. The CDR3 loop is CASRPPLNPYGYTF. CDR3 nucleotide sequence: TGTGCCAGCCGTCCACCTCTGAACCCATATGGCTACACCTTC.

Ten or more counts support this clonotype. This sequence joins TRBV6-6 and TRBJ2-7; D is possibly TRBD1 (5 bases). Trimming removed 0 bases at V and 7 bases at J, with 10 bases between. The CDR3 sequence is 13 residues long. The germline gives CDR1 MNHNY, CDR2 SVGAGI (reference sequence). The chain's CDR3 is CASSYSGPVEQYF. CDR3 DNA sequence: TGTGCCAGCAGTTACTCGGGGCCCGTGGAGCAGTACTTC.

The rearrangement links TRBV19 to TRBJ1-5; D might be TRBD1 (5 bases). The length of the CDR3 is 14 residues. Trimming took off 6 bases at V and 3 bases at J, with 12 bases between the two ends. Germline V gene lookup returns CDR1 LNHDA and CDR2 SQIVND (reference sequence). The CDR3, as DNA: TGTGCCAGTAGATATACAGGCGACAATCAGCCCCAGCATTTT. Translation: CASRYTGDNQPQHF.

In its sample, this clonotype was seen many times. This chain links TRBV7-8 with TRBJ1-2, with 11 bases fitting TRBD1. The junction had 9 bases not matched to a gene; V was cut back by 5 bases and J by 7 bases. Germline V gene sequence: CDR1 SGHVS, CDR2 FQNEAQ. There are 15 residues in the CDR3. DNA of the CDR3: TGTGCCAGCAGCCCGAGTGGACAGGGGGCCATTGGCTACACCTTC. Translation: CASSPSGQGAIGYTF.

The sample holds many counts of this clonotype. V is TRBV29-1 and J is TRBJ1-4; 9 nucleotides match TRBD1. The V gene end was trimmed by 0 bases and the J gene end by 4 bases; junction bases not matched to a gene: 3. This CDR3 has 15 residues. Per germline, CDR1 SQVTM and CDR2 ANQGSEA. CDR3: CSVEDMGQGNEKLFF. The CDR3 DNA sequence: TGCAGCGTTGAAGATATGGGACAGGGTAATGAAAAACTGTTTTTT.

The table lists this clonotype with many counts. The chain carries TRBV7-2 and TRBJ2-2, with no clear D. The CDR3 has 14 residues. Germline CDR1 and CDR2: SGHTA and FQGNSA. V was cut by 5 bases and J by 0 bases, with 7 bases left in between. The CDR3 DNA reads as TGTGCCAGCAGCCCAACAGCGAACACCGGGGAGCTGTTTTTT. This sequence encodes CASSPTANTGELFF.

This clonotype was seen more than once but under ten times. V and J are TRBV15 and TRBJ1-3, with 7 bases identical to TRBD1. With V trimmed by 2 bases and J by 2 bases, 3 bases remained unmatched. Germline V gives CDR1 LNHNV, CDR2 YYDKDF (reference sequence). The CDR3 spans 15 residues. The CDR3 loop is CATSRSGTAGNTIYF. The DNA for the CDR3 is TGTGCCACCAGCAGATCCGGGACAGCTGGAAACACCATATATTTT.

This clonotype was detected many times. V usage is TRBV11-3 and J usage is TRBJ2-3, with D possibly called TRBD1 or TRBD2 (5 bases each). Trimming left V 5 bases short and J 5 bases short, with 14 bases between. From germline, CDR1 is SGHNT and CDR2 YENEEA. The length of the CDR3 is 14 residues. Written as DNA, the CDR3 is TGTGCCAGCAGCATGGGACGCGGTATAGATACGCAGTATTTT. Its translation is CASSMGRGIDTQYF. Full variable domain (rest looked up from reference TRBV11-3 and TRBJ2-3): EAGVVQSPRYKIIEKKQPVAFWCNPISGHNTLYWYLQNLGQGPELLIRYENEEAVDDSQLPKDRFSAERLKGVDSTLKIQPAELGDSAVYLCASSMGRGIDTQYFGPGTRLTVL.

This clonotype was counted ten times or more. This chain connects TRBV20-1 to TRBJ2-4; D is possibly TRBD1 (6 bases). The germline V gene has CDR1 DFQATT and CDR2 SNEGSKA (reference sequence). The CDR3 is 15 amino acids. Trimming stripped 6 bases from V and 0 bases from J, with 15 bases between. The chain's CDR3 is CSATGTTLAKNIQYF. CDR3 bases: TGCAGTGCCACCGGGACAACCCTAGCCAAAAACATTCAGTACTTC.

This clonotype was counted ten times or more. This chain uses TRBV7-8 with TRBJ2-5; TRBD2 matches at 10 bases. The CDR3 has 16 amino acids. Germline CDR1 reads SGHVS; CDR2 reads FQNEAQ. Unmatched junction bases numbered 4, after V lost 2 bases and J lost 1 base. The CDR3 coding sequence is TGTGCCAGCAGCTTATTCCCTAGCGGGGGCCAAGAGACCCAGTACTTC. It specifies CASSLFPSGGQETQYF.

The DNA of the CDR3 is TGTGCCAGCAGCCAAGACCCGGGGACAGGGTTTCGCGAGCAGTACTTC. Amino acids: CASSQDPGTGFREQYF. The rearrangement joins TRBV3-1 to TRBJ2-7; 9 positions match TRBD1. After removal of 0 bases from V and 6 bases from J, the junction contained 9 bases not matched to a gene. Germline V lookup: CDR1 LGHDT, CDR2 YNNKEL (reference sequence). This CDR3 spans 16 amino acids.

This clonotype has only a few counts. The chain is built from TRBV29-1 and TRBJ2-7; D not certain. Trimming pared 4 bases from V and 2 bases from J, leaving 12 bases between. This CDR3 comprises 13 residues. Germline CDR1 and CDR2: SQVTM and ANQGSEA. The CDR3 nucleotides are TGCAGCGTTGTTGTGGGGTCCCCCTACGAGCAGTACTTC. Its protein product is CSVVVGSPYEQYF.

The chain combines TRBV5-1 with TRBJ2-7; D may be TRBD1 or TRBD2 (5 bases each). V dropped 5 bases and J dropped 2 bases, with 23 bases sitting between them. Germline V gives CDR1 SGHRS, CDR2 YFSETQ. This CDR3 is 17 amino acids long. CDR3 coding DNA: TGCGCCAGCAGGCGCGCCGACGGGACGGCGAGAACCTACGAGCAGTACTTC. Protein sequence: CASRRADGTARTYEQYF.

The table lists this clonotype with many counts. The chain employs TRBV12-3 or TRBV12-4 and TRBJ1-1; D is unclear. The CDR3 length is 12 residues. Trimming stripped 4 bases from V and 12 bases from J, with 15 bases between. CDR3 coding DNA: TGTGCCAGCAGTTCCCCGGAGCCAAGCCCTTTCTTT. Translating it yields CASSSPEPSPFF.

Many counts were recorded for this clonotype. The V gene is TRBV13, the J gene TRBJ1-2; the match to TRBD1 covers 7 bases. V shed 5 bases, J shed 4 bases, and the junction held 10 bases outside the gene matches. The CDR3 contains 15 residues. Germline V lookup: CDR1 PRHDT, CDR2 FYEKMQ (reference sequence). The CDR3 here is CASSPRTGGGYGYTF. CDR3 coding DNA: TGTGCCAGCAGCCCCCGGACAGGTGGGGGCTATGGCTACACCTTC.